Given below is one T cell receptor beta chain in context. In the same sample, other DNA sequences code for this CDR3. In germline, CDR1 is SGHRS, CDR2 YFSETQ. With 0 bases removed from V and 8 bases from J, the gap between germline ends came to 5 bases. The length of the CDR3 is 11 residues. The test was conducted at deep level. Replicate PCRs run on sorted subsets employed approximately 200 ng DNA, around 31,000 T cell genomes. Here immunoSEQ multiplex PCR was the method, and the copy in TCRdb shows in-frame clones only, minus some. The data hold approximately 2,200,000 clones, with roughly 91% observed a single time. This entry is derived from a study of shared clonotypes between healthy human individuals. The naive CD8 subset, CD45RO-negative cells positively selected for CCR7, excluded terminally differentiated effector memory CD45RA+ cells.

The clonotype comes from a young man in good health. Some clones in this sample may be carry-over from other donors' samples. Specimen: naive CD8+ T cells from PBMCs. The rearrangement uses TRBV5-1 and TRBJ1-1; D is ambiguous. CDR3 bases: TGCGCCAGCAGCTTGGGCGGGGAAGCTTTCTTT. Translated, it gives CASSLGGEAFF.